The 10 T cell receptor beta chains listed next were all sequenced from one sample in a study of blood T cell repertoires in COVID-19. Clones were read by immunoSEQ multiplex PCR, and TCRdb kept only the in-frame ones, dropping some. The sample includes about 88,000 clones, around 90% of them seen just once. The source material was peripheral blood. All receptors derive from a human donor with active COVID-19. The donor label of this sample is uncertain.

In DNA form, the CDR3 reads TGTGCCAGCAGGCCCGCGGGGGGTCGCGATACGCAGTATTTT. It codes for CASRPAGGRDTQYF. This chain joins TRBV27 and TRBJ2-3; 8 nucleotides agree with TRBD2. The CDR3 is 14 amino acids. Unmatched junction bases numbered 8, after V lost 6 bases and J lost 6 bases. Germline CDR1 MNHEY, CDR2 SMNVEV (reference sequence).

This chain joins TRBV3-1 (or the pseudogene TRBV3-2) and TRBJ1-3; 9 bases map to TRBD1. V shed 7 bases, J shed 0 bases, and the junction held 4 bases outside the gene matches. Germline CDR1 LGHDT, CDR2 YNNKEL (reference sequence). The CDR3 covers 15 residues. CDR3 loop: CASTKTGGSGNTIYF. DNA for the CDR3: TGTGCCAGCACCAAGACAGGGGGCTCTGGAAACACCATATATTTT.

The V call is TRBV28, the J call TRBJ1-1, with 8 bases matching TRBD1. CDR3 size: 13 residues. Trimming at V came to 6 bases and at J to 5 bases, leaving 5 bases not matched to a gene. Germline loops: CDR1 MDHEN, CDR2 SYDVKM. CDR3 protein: CASSRQGTTEAFF. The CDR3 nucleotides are TGTGCCAGCAGCCGACAGGGGACGACTGAAGCTTTCTTT.

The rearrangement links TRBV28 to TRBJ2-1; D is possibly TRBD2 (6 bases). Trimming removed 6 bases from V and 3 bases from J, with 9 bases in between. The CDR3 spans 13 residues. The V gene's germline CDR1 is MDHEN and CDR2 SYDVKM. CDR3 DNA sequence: TGTGCCAGCAGGGGAGGCCGCTACAATGAGCAGTTCTTC. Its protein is CASRGGRYNEQFF.

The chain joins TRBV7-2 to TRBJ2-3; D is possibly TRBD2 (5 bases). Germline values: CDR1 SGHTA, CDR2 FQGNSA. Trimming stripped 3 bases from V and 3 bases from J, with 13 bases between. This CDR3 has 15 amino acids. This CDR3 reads CASSLASRGTDTQYF. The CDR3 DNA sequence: TGTGCCAGCAGCTTGGCGTCGCGAGGGACAGATACGCAGTATTTT.

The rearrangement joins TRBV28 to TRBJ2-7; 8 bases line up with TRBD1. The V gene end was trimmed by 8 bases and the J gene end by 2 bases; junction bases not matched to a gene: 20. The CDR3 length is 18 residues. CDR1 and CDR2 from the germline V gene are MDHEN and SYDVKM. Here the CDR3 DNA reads TGTGCCAGCCCCCCCGGGGGACAGGTCCCTATGATAACCTACGAGCAGTACTTC. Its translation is CASPPGGQVPMITYEQYF.

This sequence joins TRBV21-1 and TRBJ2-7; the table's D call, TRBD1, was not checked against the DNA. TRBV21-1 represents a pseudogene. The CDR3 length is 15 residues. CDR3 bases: TGTGCCAGCAGCAAAGTGGGGGCCAGGACCTACGAGCAGTACTTC. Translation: CASSKVGARTYEQYF.

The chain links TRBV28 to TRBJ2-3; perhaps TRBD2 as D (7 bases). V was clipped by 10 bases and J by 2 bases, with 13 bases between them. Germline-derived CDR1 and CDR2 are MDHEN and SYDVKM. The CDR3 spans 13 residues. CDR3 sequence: CATAGADTDTQYF. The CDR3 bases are TGTGCCACCGCGGGGGCCGACACAGATACGCAGTATTTT.

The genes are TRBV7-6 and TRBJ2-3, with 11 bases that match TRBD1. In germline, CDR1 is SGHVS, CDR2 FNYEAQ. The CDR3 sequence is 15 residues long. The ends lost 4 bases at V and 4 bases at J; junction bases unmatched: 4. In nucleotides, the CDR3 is TGTGCCAGCAGCTGGGACAGGGGGAGGGCAGATACGCAGTATTTT. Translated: CASSWDRGRADTQYF. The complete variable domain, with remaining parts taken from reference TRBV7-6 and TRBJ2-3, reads GAGVSQSPRYKVTKRGQDVALRCDPISGHVSLYWYRQALGQGPEFLTYFNYEAQQDKSGLPNDRFSAERPEGSISTLTIQRTEQRDSAMYRCASSWDRGRADTQYFGPGTRLTVL.

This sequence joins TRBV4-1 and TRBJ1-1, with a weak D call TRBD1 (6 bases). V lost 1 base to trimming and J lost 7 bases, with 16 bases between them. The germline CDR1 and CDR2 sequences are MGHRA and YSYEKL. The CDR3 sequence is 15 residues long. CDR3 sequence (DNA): TGCGCCAGCAGCCAAGGGCCCCGTGGACAGAGTGAAGCTTTCTTT. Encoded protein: CASSQGPRGQSEAFF.